The sequence of this T cell receptor (beta chain) was determined in a study of blood T cells in healthy people across ages. A second PCR, run for about 7 to 11 cycles, used a sample-barcoded 5' primer plus a J-beta primer mix. TCRdb re-called the 5' RACE reads with MiXCR, one entry per CDR3 protein. The top ten hold 10% to 15% of the sample, which has under 850,000 distinct CDR3 sequences, under 40% seen once. The CDR3 length is 14 residues. Germline CDR1 LNHNV, CDR2 YYDKDF (reference sequence). Sequenced: blood. The TCR was taken from a man between 18 and 35 years old in good health. V is TRBV15 and J is TRBJ2-1; D unclear. Judging by the DNA end, TRBJ2-7 fits better; the J call may be wrong. DNA for the CDR3: TGTGCCACCAGCACGCAGGATGCCAACAATGAGCAGTACTTC. Its protein is CATSTQDANNEQYF.